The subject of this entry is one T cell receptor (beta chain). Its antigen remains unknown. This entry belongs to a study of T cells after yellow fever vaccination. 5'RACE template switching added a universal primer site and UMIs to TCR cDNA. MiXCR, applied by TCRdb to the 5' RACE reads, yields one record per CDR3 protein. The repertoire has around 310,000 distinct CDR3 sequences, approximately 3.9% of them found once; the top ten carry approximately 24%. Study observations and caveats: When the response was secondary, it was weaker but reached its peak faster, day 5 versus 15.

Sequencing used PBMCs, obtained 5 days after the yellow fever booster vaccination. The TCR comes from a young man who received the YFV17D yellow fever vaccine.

CDR3 bases: TGTGCCAGCAGCTTGTGGGGGGCGCATGAAAAACTGTTTTTT. Encoded protein: CASSLWGAHEKLFF. The chain carries TRBV5-4 and TRBJ1-4, with D maybe TRBD1 (6 bases). There are 14 residues in the CDR3. Germline CDR1 and CDR2: SGHNT and YYREEE (reference sequence). The V gene lost 1 base and the J gene lost 6 bases, with 10 bases spanning the gap.